A selection of T cell receptor beta chains follows, all from one sample in a study of PD-1 blockade in classical Hodgkin lymphoma. Using immunoSEQ multiplex PCR, the repertoire was profiled, and TCRdb retains in-frame clones only, with some absent. The data show thousands of clones, about 89% seen once. Sequencing was performed on CD4+ T cells from blood, taken before the fourth cycle of nivolumab. The receptors were gathered from a human donor with classical Hodgkin lymphoma. The CDR3 runs from the conserved cysteine through the conserved F or W. Fields, in order: V gene, CDR3 length, D gene, J gene, clone size, CDR3 protein, CDR3 DNA. The D gene is left open where the match is weak. Not all rows give a size; the values are once, few, many and, for expanded clones, a class.

TRBV5-1	15	TRBD1	TRBJ1-2	NA	CASSFMPTGTYGYTF	TGCGCCAGCAGCTTCATGCCGACAGGGACCTATGGCTACACCTTC
TRBV4-1	14	NA	TRBJ2-3	once	CASSQYLAADTQYF	TGCGCCAGCAGCCAATATCTAGCTGCAGATACGCAGTATTTT
TRBV5-1	18	TRBD1	TRBJ1-4	NA	CASSLGRDRGRYNEKLFF	TGCGCCAGCAGCTTGGGCCGGGACAGGGGTAGATATAATGAAAAACTGTTTTTT
TRBV19	13	NA	TRBJ1-5	NA	CASKLDGGQPQHF	TGTGCCAGTAAACTCGACGGAGGTCAGCCCCAGCATTTT
TRBV12-5	15	TRBD1	TRBJ2-7	NA	CASGSVTGQVYEQYF	TGTGCTAGTGGAAGCGTGACGGGACAGGTCTACGAGCAGTACTTC
TRBV28	17	TRBD1	TRBJ1-2	once	CASSIVTGTGTNYGYTF	TGTGCCAGCAGTATCGTCACTGGGACAGGAACTAACTATGGCTACACCTTC
TRBV9	14	NA	TRBJ1-2	few	CASSVPGEVHGYTF	TGTGCCAGCAGCGTTCCGGGGGAAGTCCATGGCTACACCTTC
TRBV11-2	15	NA	TRBJ1-1	NA	CASRGVLGYRAEAFF	TGTGCCAGCAGAGGGGTGTTGGGCTACAGGGCTGAAGCTTTCTTT
TRBV5-5	15	NA	TRBJ1-1	NA	CASSLGMGERTEAFF	TGTGCCAGCAGCTTGGGTATGGGAGAGAGGACTGAAGCTTTCTTT
TRBV5-4	14	NA	TRBJ2-7	few	CASSYRTGAYEQYF	TGTGCCAGCAGCTATAGGACGGGCGCCTACGAGCAGTACTTC
TRBV30	13	NA	TRBJ1-5	few	CAWRGGRGQPQHF	TGTGCCTGGAGGGGGGGCCGTGGTCAGCCCCAGCATTTT
TRBV10-1	13	NA	TRBJ2-3	NA	CASSENGADTQYF	TGCGCCAGCAGTGAAAACGGAGCAGATACGCAGTATTTT
TRBV2	12	NA	TRBJ1-1	NA	CASRDTGGRAFF	TGTGCCAGCAGGGACACGGGGGGGAGGGCTTTCTTT
TRBV5-1	16	TRBD1	TRBJ2-3	NA	CASSPGGTGGTDTQYF	TGCGCCAGCAGCCCCGGGGGGACAGGGGGCACAGATACGCAGTATTTT
TRBV4-1	18	TRBD1	TRBJ2-6	NA	CASSQEGGTFSGANVLTF	TGCGCCAGCAGCCAAGAAGGGGGCACGTTCTCTGGGGCCAACGTCCTGACTTTC
TRBV27	15	TRBD1	TRBJ1-1	NA	CASSLRDRGNTEAFF	TGTGCCAGCAGTTTACGTGACAGGGGGAACACTGAAGCTTTCTTT
TRBV4-1	19	TRBD2	TRBJ2-3	once	CASSPFKAGGLSGTDTQYF	TGCGCCAGCAGCCCCTTCAAAGCGGGAGGGCTTTCAGGAACAGATACGCAGTATTTT
TRBV28	14	NA	TRBJ1-5	NA	CASTPGGAGQPQHF	TGTGCCAGTACCCCCGGGGGCGCTGGGCAGCCCCAGCATTTT
TRBV6-1	14	NA	TRBJ2-3	NA	CASSEVFSTDTQYF	TGTGCCAGCAGTGAAGTGTTCAGCACAGATACGCAGTATTTT
TRBV10-3	13	TRBD1	TRBJ1-1	NA	CAIKDRGNTEAFF	TGTGCCATCAAGGACAGGGGGAACACTGAAGCTTTCTTT
TRBV27	12	TRBD2	TRBJ2-1	NA	CASSQLAGEKFF	TGTGCCAGCAGTCAGCTAGCGGGAGAAAAGTTCTTC
TRBV5-6	16	TRBD2	TRBJ2-7	NA	CASSKTSGGPYYEQYF	TGTGCCAGCAGCAAGACTAGCGGGGGCCCTTATTACGAGCAGTACTTC
TRBV6-1	15	NA	TRBJ1-5	NA	CASSSGTPNNQPQHF	TGTGCCAGCAGTTCCGGGACACCAAACAATCAGCCCCAGCATTTT
TRBV11-1	14	NA	TRBJ1-2	NA	CASSLSYFNYGYTF	TGTGCCAGCAGCTTATCATACTTTAACTATGGCTACACCTTC
TRBV25-1	13	NA	TRBJ2-5	NA	CASSGDLWKTQYF	TGTGCCAGCAGCGGGGACCTGTGGAAGACCCAGTACTTC
TRBV9	16	TRBD2	TRBJ2-3	NA	CASSPSGTSGGGTQYF	TGTGCCAGCAGCCCTTCCGGGACTAGCGGGGGGGGTACGCAGTATTTT
TRBV7-2	15	NA	TRBJ1-1	once	CASSFRQGLSTEAFF	TGTGCCAGCAGCTTCAGGCAGGGCCTAAGCACTGAAGCTTTCTTT
TRBV30	15	TRBD1	TRBJ1-1	NA	CAWSGPGQGPTEAFF	TGTGCCTGGAGTGGTCCCGGACAGGGGCCAACTGAAGCTTTCTTT
TRBV7-9	12	TRBD2	TRBJ2-3	few	CAGGDGSNTQYF	TGTGCCGGGGGGGACGGATCAAATACGCAGTATTTT
TRBV30	11	NA	TRBJ2-7	NA	CAWGGARQQYF	TGTGCCTGGGGGGGGGCGAGGCAGCAGTACTTC
TRBV5-1	15	NA	TRBJ2-5	NA	CASSLNGPSAGTQYF	TGCGCCAGCAGCTTGAACGGGCCGAGCGCCGGGACCCAGTACTTC
TRBV7-2	13	TRBD1	TRBJ1-2	NA	CASRVDRVGGYTF	TGTGCCAGCAGAGTAGACAGGGTCGGTGGCTACACCTTC
TRBV19	14	NA	TRBJ2-7	NA	CATKRQAHSYEQYF	TGTGCCACTAAAAGACAGGCGCACTCCTACGAGCAGTACTTC
TRBV29-1	13	NA	TRBJ1-1	few	CSVGETGNTEAFF	TGCAGCGTGGGGGAGACAGGGAACACTGAAGCTTTCTTT
TRBV5-1	19	TRBD2	TRBJ2-7	NA	CASSASVTSGRAVSYEQYF	TGCGCCAGCAGCGCTAGCGTGACTAGCGGGAGGGCCGTCTCCTACGAGCAGTACTTC
TRBV9	14	NA	TRBJ2-2	NA	CASSALDNTGELFF	TGTGCCAGCAGCGCTTTGGACAACACCGGGGAGCTGTTTTTT
TRBV2	15	TRBD2	TRBJ2-3	NA	CASRPLAGGSDTQYF	TGTGCCAGCAGGCCACTAGCGGGAGGTTCGGATACGCAGTATTTT
TRBV11-3	14	NA	TRBJ2-3	NA	CASSLGRSTDTQYF	TGTGCCAGCAGCTTAGGGCGCAGCACAGATACGCAGTATTTT
TRBV19	15	NA	TRBJ2-2	NA	CASSFSALGTGELFF	TGTGCCAGTAGTTTTTCGGCTCTGGGGACCGGGGAGCTGTTTTTT
TRBV19	15	TRBD2	TRBJ2-3	NA	CASSRTSGGQDTQYF	TGTGCCAGTAGTAGGACTAGCGGGGGTCAGGATACGCAGTATTTT
TRBV5-1	14	TRBD1	TRBJ2-7	NA	CASSLAPGGYEQYF	TGCGCCAGCAGCTTGGCCCCAGGGGGCTACGAGCAGTACTTC
TRBV5-1	14	NA	TRBJ2-3	NA	CASSLTGRTDTQYF	TGCGCCAGCAGCTTGACTGGAAGGACAGATACGCAGTATTTT
TRBV6-5	14	TRBD1	TRBJ1-6	NA	CASRPTGGDSPLHF	TGTGCCAGCAGGCCGACAGGGGGCGATTCACCCCTCCACTTT
TRBV4-2	17	TRBD1	TRBJ1-4	NA	CASSGTGGFSTNEKLFF	TGTGCCAGCAGCGGGACAGGGGGATTTTCAACTAATGAAAAACTGTTTTTT
TRBV30	14	TRBD1	TRBJ2-2	NA	CARRDRGRAGELFF	TGTGCCAGACGGGACAGGGGAAGGGCCGGGGAGCTGTTTTTT
TRBV11-2	11	NA	TRBJ2-5	NA	CASSERETQYF	TGTGCCAGCAGCGAAAGAGAGACCCAGTACTTC
TRBV6-1	15	NA	TRBJ2-7	NA	CASSGEGGVGYEQYF	TGTGCCAGCAGTGGAGAGGGTGGAGTGGGTTACGAGCAGTACTTC
TRBV11-3	15	TRBD1	TRBJ2-1	NA	CASSFEQGSYNEQFF	TGTGCCAGCAGCTTCGAACAGGGGTCCTACAATGAGCAGTTCTTC
TRBV9	15	NA	TRBJ1-5	NA	CASSDLQGGGQPQHF	TGTGCCAGCAGCGACTTACAGGGAGGAGGGCAGCCCCAGCATTTT
TRBV9	16	NA	TRBJ2-1	NA	CASSVGGLRSYNEQFF	TGTGCCAGCAGCGTTGGAGGACTTCGCTCCTACAATGAGCAGTTCTTC
TRBV19	16	NA	TRBJ1-6	NA	CASSSRERSYNSPLHF	TGTGCCAGTAGTAGCCGGGAGAGATCCTATAATTCACCCCTCCACTTT
TRBV7-3	12	NA	TRBJ2-3	NA	CASSLALDTQYF	TGTGCCAGCAGCCTCGCGCTGGATACGCAGTATTTT
TRBV5-1	15	NA	TRBJ1-6	once	CASSLGITPNSPLHF	TGCGCCAGCAGCTTAGGGATTACCCCGAATTCACCCCTCCACTTT